This T cell receptor beta chain was sequenced in a study of shared clonotypes between healthy human individuals. Notes on the study in general: A handful of donors had about 5.1% of their naive CD4 clonotypes in common. The donor pool, a small one, limited the genetic and exposure-history diversity represented.

Per the study methods: ImmunoSEQ only sent back junction sequences with no quality scores, so filtering was done differently. The method was immunoSEQ multiplex PCR; TCRdb's version includes in-frame clones alone and lacks a portion of them. Clone size and V and J calls were adopted from that table, with D and trimming inferred from the DNA. The sample has 2,500,000 or so clones, under 95% seen once. CDR1 is SEHNR and CDR2 is FQNEAQ in the germline V gene (reference sequence). This CDR3 spans 14 amino acids. V gave up 3 bases and J gave up 1 base, with 8 bases separating them. This clone was counted a single time. As yet, its antigen is unknown.

The chain is built from TRBV7-9 and TRBJ2-3; D is unclear. Sequences were obtained from naive CD4+ T cells from PBMCs. Subset in this sample: CD45RA+ positively selected. This TCR was sampled from a man between 18 and 29 years old in good health. Some clones in this sample may be carry-over from other donors' samples. The CDR3 region has the DNA TGTGCCAGCAGCTTGGGCCAGCGCACAGATACGCAGTATTTT. It encodes CASSLGQRTDTQYF. The variable domain in full, with the rest retrieved from reference TRBV7-9 and TRBJ2-3, is DTGVSQNPRHKITKRGQNVTFRCDPISEHNRLYWYRQTLGQGPEFLTYFQNEAQLEKSRLLSDRFSAERPKGSFSTLEIQRTEQGDSAMYLCASSLGQRTDTQYFGPGTRLTVL.